This T cell receptor beta chain was identified in a study of blood T cell repertoires in COVID-19. This CDR3 spans 13 amino acids. CDR1 WNHNN and CDR2 SYGVQD come from the germline V gene (reference sequence). Trimming at V came to 5 bases and at J to 4 bases, leaving 3 bases not matched to a gene. As processed by the authors: Amplification of reference gene primers provided the estimated nucleated cell counts. TCRdb's table, derived via immunoSEQ multiplex PCR, lists solely in-frame clones and lacks some. V, J and clone size derive from that table, while D and trimming were established from the DNA sequence. The sample includes 85,000 to 130,000 clones, approximately 80% of them seen just once.

Sample: peripheral blood. The chain employs TRBV10-1 and TRBJ2-3; 7 bases agree with TRBD1. The sequence derives from a man in his sixties with acute or convalescent COVID-19. CDR3 amino acids: CASSSQGADTQYF. Here the CDR3 DNA reads TGCGCCAGCAGTTCCCAGGGGGCAGATACGCAGTATTTT.